This TCR beta chain was recorded in a study of blood T cells in healthy people across ages. Study-wide results and caveats: As age increased, TCR beta diversity per million T cells fell in a roughly linear fashion.

Each sample gave at least 6.5 million isolated PBMCs. The total RNA that was extracted per sample amounted to at least 5 micrograms. Primed by a sample-barcoded 5' primer and a J-beta primer mix, a second PCR proceeded for roughly 6 to 12 cycles. TCRdb used MiXCR to reprocess the 5' RACE reads, holding one entry per CDR3 protein. The sample has around 1,600,000 distinct CDR3 sequences; about 42% are singletons. The CDR3 is made up of 11 amino acids. The germline CDR1 and CDR2 sequences are LGHDT and YNNKEL (reference sequence). With 4 bases removed from V and 5 bases from J, the gap between germline ends came to 5 bases. This clonotype was seen many times. No antigen is known for it.

The sequenced sample consisted of blood. The clonotype originates from a woman aged 18-29 years in good health. The V and J genes are TRBV3-1 and TRBJ2-5; the D is unclear. In DNA form, the CDR3 reads TGTGCCAGCAGCCGCGGTGAGACCCAGTACTTC. It yields the protein CASSRGETQYF.